The 5 T cell receptor beta chains below all came from one sample that was sequenced in a study of blood T cell repertoires in COVID-19 (dated by TCRdb to 2020 to 2022). Library prep was done by the immunoSEQ multiplex PCR assay. Held by TCRdb, this immuneACCESS table contains in-frame sequences only and omits some clones. Under half of the omission traces to an unresolved V gene where checked; the cause of the rest is unknown. This sample is represented by around 250,000 clones; over 80% of them were singletons. In total, the top ten clones hold more than 1.5% of the sample. The sample comprised peripheral blood. These receptors were taken from a middle-aged woman who had recovered from COVID-19.

The chain combines TRBV7-2 with TRBJ2-1, with D maybe TRBD1 (6 bases). Germline V gives CDR1 SGHTA, CDR2 FQGNSA. The CDR3 contains 13 residues. Trimming stripped 1 base from V and 6 bases from J, with 7 bases between. Written as DNA, the CDR3 is TGTGCCAGCAGCTTAGAACAGGGCAATGAGCAGTTCTTC. It yields the protein CASSLEQGNEQFF.

This chain connects TRBV11-3 to TRBJ2-5, with a weak D call TRBD1 (5 bases). The CDR3 runs 15 residues. The germline V gene has CDR1 SGHNT and CDR2 YENEEA. The V end lost 1 base, the J end lost 1 base, and 10 bases lay between the germline ends. For the CDR3, the DNA is TGTGCCAGCAGCTTAGGCCGACAGTTCCAAGAGACCCAGTACTTC. Its protein is CASSLGRQFQETQYF.

This clone occurred once. The chain joins TRBV7-2 to TRBJ1-2, with D unclear. Per germline, CDR1 SGHTA and CDR2 FQGNSA. V gave up 5 bases and J gave up 5 bases, with 15 bases separating them. CDR3 length: 14 residues. DNA for the CDR3: TGTGCCAGCAGCCGGGGAGGACGAGCATATGGCTACACCTTC. Its protein is CASSRGGRAYGYTF.

The V and J genes are TRBV5-4 and TRBJ2-7; 9 nucleotides align to TRBD1. The length of the CDR3 is 14 residues. J lost 5 bases, V lost 5 bases, and 8 bases had no gene match. From germline, CDR1 is SGHNT and CDR2 YYREEE (reference sequence). DNA of the CDR3: TGTGCCAGCAGTTACTGGGACAGGGACCACGAGCAGTACTTC. The encoded protein is CASSYWDRDHEQYF.

The chain links TRBV4-1 to TRBJ2-3, with D tentatively TRBD1 (6 bases). CDR3 size: 16 residues. Trimming removed 3 bases at V and 2 bases at J, with 15 bases between. Germline values: CDR1 MGHRA, CDR2 YSYEKL. The CDR3 is CASSHPRDKVTDTQYF. CDR3 DNA: TGCGCCAGCAGCCATCCCCGGGACAAAGTCACAGATACGCAGTATTTT.